This T cell receptor beta chain was profiled in a study of T cells in Graves' hyperthyroidism and ophthalmopathy. Study outcomes and limitations: In validation, the model predicted ophthalmopathy. These predictions came a median roughly 7.1 months before onset.

Turning to this clonotype: The antigen remains undetermined.

Amplification of TCR beta CDR3 regions used RNA as the template. When the TCR CDR3 underwent first-round RT-PCR, the HTBI primer set was used. TCRdb redid the calling of the multiplex PCR reads with MiXCR, one entry per CDR3 protein. The profile shows about 840,000 distinct CDR3 sequences, around 39% of them singletons. J was trimmed by 5 bases and V by 8 bases; bases with no gene match: 5. The CDR3 is 13 residues long. The germline gives CDR1 MGHDK, CDR2 SYGVNS. The sequence derives from a man aged 18 to 30 with Graves' hyperthyroidism. The sequencing input was blood. The chain is built from TRBV25-1 and TRBJ1-5; 8 nucleotides line up with TRBD1. This chain's CDR3 is CASGQGEDQPQHF. CDR3 DNA sequence: TGTGCCAGCGGACAGGGAGAAGATCAGCCCCAGCATTTT.